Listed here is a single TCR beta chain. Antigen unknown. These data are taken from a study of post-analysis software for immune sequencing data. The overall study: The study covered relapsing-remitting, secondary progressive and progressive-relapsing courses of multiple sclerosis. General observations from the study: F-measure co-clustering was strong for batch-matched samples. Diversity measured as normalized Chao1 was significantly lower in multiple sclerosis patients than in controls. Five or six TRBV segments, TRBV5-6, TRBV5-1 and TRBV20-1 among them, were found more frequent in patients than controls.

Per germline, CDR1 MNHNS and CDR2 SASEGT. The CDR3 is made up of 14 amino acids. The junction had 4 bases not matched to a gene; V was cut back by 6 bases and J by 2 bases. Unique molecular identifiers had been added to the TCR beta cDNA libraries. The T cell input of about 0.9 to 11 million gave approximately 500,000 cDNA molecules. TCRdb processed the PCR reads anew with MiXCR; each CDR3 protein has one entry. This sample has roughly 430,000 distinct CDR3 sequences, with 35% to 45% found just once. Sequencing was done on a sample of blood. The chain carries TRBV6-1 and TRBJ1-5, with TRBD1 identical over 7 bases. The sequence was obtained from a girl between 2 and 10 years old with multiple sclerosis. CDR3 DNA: TGTGCCAGCAGGGATGGACAGGGCAATCAGCCCCAGCATTTT. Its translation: CASRDGQGNQPQHF.